The clone carrying this T cell receptor beta chain was counted a single time. Trimming shortened V by 2 bases and J by 6 bases, and 10 bases separated the two germline ends. The CDR3 sequence is 13 residues long. Germline CDR1 MNHEY, CDR2 SVGEGT. The data stem from a study of blood T cell repertoires in COVID-19. Study summary: COVID-19 samples from acute and convalescent phases originated in the United States, Italy and Spain. The cDNA or gDNA used as material had been derived from T cells, B-cell-depleted T cells, or PBMCs.

Per the original methods: Reference gene primer amplification in the assay estimated nucleated cell counts. Assay: immunoSEQ multiplex PCR; the TCRdb copy retains only in-frame clones and omits some. The V and J calls and clone size were taken over from that table, and D and trimming were inferred from the DNA. The profile shows 120,000 or so clones, 69% of them singletons. The rearrangement links TRBV6-2 or TRBV6-3 to TRBJ1-1, with a possible D match to TRBD1 (5 bases). The source material was peripheral blood. This clonotype was sampled from a woman in her 70s with acute or convalescent COVID-19. The CDR3 sequence is CASSYNRRAEAFF. Written as DNA, the CDR3 is TGTGCCAGCAGTTACAACAGGAGGGCTGAAGCTTTCTTT.